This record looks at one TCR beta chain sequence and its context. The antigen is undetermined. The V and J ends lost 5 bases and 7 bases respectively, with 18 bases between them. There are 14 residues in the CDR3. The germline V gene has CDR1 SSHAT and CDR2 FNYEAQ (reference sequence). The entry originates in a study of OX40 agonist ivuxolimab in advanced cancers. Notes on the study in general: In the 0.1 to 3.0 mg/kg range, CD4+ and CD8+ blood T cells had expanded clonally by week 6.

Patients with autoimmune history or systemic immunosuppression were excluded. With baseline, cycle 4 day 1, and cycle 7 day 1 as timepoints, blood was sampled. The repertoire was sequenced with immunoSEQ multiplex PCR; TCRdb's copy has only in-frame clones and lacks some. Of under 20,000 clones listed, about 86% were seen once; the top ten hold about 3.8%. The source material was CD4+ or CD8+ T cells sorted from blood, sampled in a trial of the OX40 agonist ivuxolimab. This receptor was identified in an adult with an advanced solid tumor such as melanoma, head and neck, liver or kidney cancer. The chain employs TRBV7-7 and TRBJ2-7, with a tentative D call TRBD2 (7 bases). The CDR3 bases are TGTGCCAGCAGCCAAGGGGGGGCTAGGGGTGAGCAGTACTTC. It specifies CASSQGGARGEQYF.